This T cell receptor beta chain was found in a study of blood T cell repertoires in COVID-19. About the research overall: Sample material is recorded as cDNA or gDNA derived from T cells, B-cell-depleted T cells, or PBMCs.

In the original analysis: Scientists estimated how many nucleated cells there were by amplifying reference gene primers. This table comes from immunoSEQ multiplex PCR, and its TCRdb copy is limited to in-frame clones, with some not included. The DNA gave D and trimming, while V, J and clone size come from that table. The sample includes about 360,000 clones, 88% seen only once; the top ten take around 1.9%. The CDR3 totals 14 residues. With V trimmed by 7 bases and J by 1 base, 3 bases remained unmatched. The germline V gene encodes CDR1 SQVTM and CDR2 ANQGSEA. Those who participated ranged in age from roughly 18 to 95 years and resided in about two dozen US areas.

The chain is built from TRBV29-1 and TRBJ2-2; the match to TRBD1 covers 10 bases. The material sequenced was PBMCs or T cells enriched from blood (not recorded which). The source is a woman aged 40 to 50 with acute COVID-19. Here the CDR3 reads CSAGDRGNTGELFF. The CDR3 bases are TGCAGCGCTGGGGACAGGGGGAACACCGGGGAGCTGTTTTTT.